This entry features one T cell receptor beta chain sequence. Its antigen has not been determined. No quality values exist for individual bases; no much larger clone is one base distant. The protocol used for the library was the immunoSEQ multiplex PCR assay. The table comes from immuneACCESS by way of TCRdb, which keeps in-frame sequences with V and J called. Part of the clones is missing from these tables; in studies checked, under half for an unresolved V gene and the rest for unknown reasons. The sample profile shows tens of thousands of clones; 80% to 95% of them were found once. The ten largest account for about 3.9% of the sample. CDR1 and CDR2 are read off the germline V gene (reference sequence) as SEHNR and FQNEAQ. The germline V and J ends show losses of 5 bases and 6 bases respectively, and no gene match explains 9 bases of the junction. The CDR3, from cysteine to phenylalanine, totals 15 residues. Just CDR3 DNA is preserved here, 45 bases in frame from base 1.

The sample originates from a study of technical replicates of blood from four donors (TCRdb year 2017). This TCR came from a human donor in good health. Some clones in this sample may be carry-over from other donors' samples. Recombination linked TRBV7-9 to TRBJ2-1; 8 bases in the junction line up with TRBD2. The material sequenced was PBMCs. The CDR3 region has the sequence CASSITSGGPNEQFF. The nucleotide sequence is given as TGTGCCAGCAGCATAACTAGCGGAGGGCCCAATGAGCAGTTCTTC.